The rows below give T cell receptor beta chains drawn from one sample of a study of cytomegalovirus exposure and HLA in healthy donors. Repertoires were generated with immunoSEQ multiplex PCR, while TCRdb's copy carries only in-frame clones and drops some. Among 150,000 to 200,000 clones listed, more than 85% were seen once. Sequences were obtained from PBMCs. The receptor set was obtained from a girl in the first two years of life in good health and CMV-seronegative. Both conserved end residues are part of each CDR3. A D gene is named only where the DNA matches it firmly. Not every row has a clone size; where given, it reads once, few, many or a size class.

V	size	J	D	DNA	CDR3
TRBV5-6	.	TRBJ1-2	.	TGTGCCAGCAGCTTGGTGGGGGGTAGCTACACCTTC	CASSLVGGSYTF
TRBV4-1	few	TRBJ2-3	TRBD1	TGCGCCAGCAGCCAAGTCTTCTGGGACAGGGTAGCCACAGATACGCAGTATTTT	CASSQVFWDRVATDTQYF
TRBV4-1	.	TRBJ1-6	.	TGCGCCAGCAGCCAAGTGGCAGGGTCTAATTCACCCCTCCACTTT	CASSQVAGSNSPLHF
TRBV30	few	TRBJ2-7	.	TGTGCCTGGAGAGGTTTGACAGGCGAGCAGTACTTC	CAWRGLTGEQYF
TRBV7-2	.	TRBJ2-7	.	TGTGCCAGCAGCTTACAGGATCTCTACGAGCAGTACTTC	CASSLQDLYEQYF
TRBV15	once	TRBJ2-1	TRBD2	TGTGCCACCAGCAGATTACCGGGACTAGCGTACAATGAGCAGTTCTTC	CATSRLPGLAYNEQFF
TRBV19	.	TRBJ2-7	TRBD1	TGTGCCAGTAGTATGGCCAGGGGGCGCGGCGAGCAGTACTTC	CASSMARGRGEQYF
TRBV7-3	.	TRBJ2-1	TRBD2	TGTGCCAGCAGCTTGACTAGCGGGGGGGTTAATGAGCAGTTCTTC	CASSLTSGGVNEQFF
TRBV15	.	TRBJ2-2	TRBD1	TGTGCCACCAGCAAAGGGGGCAAGGTCGGGGAGCTGTTTTTT	CATSKGGKVGELFF
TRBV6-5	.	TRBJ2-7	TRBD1	TGTGCCAGCAGTCAATACAGGGGGTTCTACGAGCAGTACTTC	CASSQYRGFYEQYF
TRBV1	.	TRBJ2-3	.	.	CTSSHFGGGAVLTTDTQYF
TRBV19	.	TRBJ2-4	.	TGTGCCAGTAGTGTCAGGGTTGGGCTAGCCAAAAACATTCAGTACTTC	CASSVRVGLAKNIQYF
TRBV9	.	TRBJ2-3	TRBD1	TGTGCCAGCAGCGCCCGGGACACAGGGGGCGATGCTAGGTACTTTGGCACAGATACGCAGTATTTT	CASSARDTGGDARYFGTDTQYF
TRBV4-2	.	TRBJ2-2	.	TGTGCCAGCAGCCAAGAACCGGGGGCGAACACCGGGGAGCTGTTTTTT	CASSQEPGANTGELFF
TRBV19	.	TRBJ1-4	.	TGTGCCAGTAGTATCGATGTGGTTCCGGAGGAAAAACTGTTTTTT	CASSIDVVPEEKLFF
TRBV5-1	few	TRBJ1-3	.	TGCGCCAGCAGCTTTAGGGGGATAGAGGGAAACACCATATATTTT	CASSFRGIEGNTIYF
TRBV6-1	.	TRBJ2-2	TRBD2	TGTGCCAGCAGTGAAGGGTCGGGAGGAGTTCACGGGGAGCTGTTTTTT	CASSEGSGGVHGELFF